This TCR beta chain was sequenced in a study of blood T cell repertoires in COVID-19. Study at large: The United States, Italy and Spain provided the acute and convalescent COVID-19 samples. In each case, the material was cDNA or gDNA derived from T cells, B-cell-depleted T cells, or PBMCs.

J was trimmed by 4 bases and V by 4 bases; bases with no gene match: 7. The CDR3 is made up of 16 amino acids. Germline values: CDR1 LGHDT, CDR2 YNNKEL (reference sequence). Methods used by the authors: Estimation of nucleated cell counts was performed using reference gene primer amplification. The table came from immunoSEQ multiplex PCR; TCRdb's copy has only in-frame clones and leaves some out. V, J and clone size reflect that table, while D and trimming were determined from the DNA. The data contain about 180,000 clones, about four fifths of them singletons. The clonotype originates from a woman older than 75 with active or convalescent COVID-19. The chain recombines TRBV3-1 (or the pseudogene TRBV3-2) with TRBJ2-1; 10 bases line up with TRBD2. Sequenced input: peripheral blood. In nucleotides, the CDR3 is TGTGCCAGCAGCCCGCCCCTAGCGGGAGTGTACAATGAGCAGTTCTTC. Its protein product is CASSPPLAGVYNEQFF.